These 12 T cell receptor beta chains were sequenced from one sample in a study of control samples from healthy donors and cancer patients. Generated by immunoSEQ multiplex PCR, the TCRdb table keeps only in-frame clones and is missing some. The repertoire includes approximately 170,000 clones, 91% of them detected once, and approximately 1.6% sits in the top ten. The sequencing sample was made of blood. Every receptor here comes from a woman aged 30 to 39 in good health.

The chain recombines TRBV28 with TRBJ2-2; the D gene is possibly TRBD1 (5 bases). CDR3 length: 12 residues. V was shortened by 3 bases and J by 7 bases, with 6 bases between the two germline ends. CDR1 and CDR2 (germline): MDHEN, SYDVKM. The CDR3, as DNA: TGTGCCAGCAGTTTCAGGGTCGGGGAGCTGTTTTTT. This sequence encodes CASSFRVGELFF.

The chain is built from TRBV3-1 (or the pseudogene TRBV3-2) and TRBJ2-1; the D is unclear. V lost 1 base to trimming and J lost 0 bases, with 7 bases between them. Germline V gives CDR1 LGHDT, CDR2 YNNKEL (reference sequence). This CDR3 comprises 15 residues. As DNA, the CDR3 is TGTGCCAGCAGCCAAGGGGCGAGCTCCTACAATGAGCAGTTCTTC. Translated, it gives CASSQGASSYNEQFF.

This clone has only one observation. In nucleotides, the CDR3 is TGTGCCAGCAGTTTTCCAGGGAGCGATACGCAGTATTTT. Translation: CASSFPGSDTQYF. V and J are TRBV28 and TRBJ2-3; D possibly uses TRBD1 or TRBD2 (5 bases each). The germline V and J ends were trimmed by 3 bases and 6 bases, with 10 bases remaining between them. CDR3 size: 13 residues. The germline CDR1 and CDR2 sequences are MDHEN and SYDVKM.

J is TRBJ1-2 and V is TRBV5-4; TRBD1 matches 8 bases. This CDR3 region has 14 residues. J gave up 4 bases and V 1 base, and 3 bases lay outside the gene matches. Germline values: CDR1 SGHNT, CDR2 YYREEE (reference sequence). CDR3 nucleotide sequence: TGTGCCAGCAGCTTGCCTACAGGGGGCTATGGCTACACCTTC. Translation gives CASSLPTGGYGYTF.

The chain carries TRBV28 and TRBJ2-7, with D unresolved. Germline CDR1 MDHEN, CDR2 SYDVKM. There are 12 residues in the CDR3. V lost 6 bases and J lost 1, with 7 bases in between. The CDR3 nucleotides are TGTGCCAGCAGGGGAACATCCTACGAGCAGTACTTC. Translating it yields CASRGTSYEQYF.

This rearrangement joins TRBV24-1 to TRBJ1-5; TRBD1 is a possible D gene (6 bases). The CDR3 has 17 amino acids. Germline CDR1 and CDR2: KGHDR and SFDVKD. V lost 0 bases and J 2 bases, leaving 13 bases between the germline ends. The CDR3 here is CATSDLQGRQRNQPQHF. Written as DNA, the CDR3 is TGTGCCACCAGTGATTTGCAGGGGCGACAACGCAATCAGCCCCAGCATTTT.

The V and J genes are TRBV11-3 and TRBJ1-4, with no clear D. This CDR3 has 17 amino acids. Trimming cost V 2 bases and J 4 bases, with 17 bases left between them. Germline V gene lookup returns CDR1 SGHNT and CDR2 YENEEA. The CDR3 DNA reads as TGTGCCAGCAGCTTAACTATCGTCTGGGGTGGTAATGAAAAACTGTTTTTT. This sequence encodes CASSLTIVWGGNEKLFF.

The chain carries TRBV19 and TRBJ1-1; 7 bases match TRBD1. This CDR3 is built from 14 residues. Trimming took 6 bases from V and 1 from J; bases not matched to a gene: 5. Germline assignment: CDR1 LNHDA and CDR2 SQIVND (reference sequence). The CDR3 DNA sequence: TGTGCCAGTAGAGAGACAGGGTGGAACACTGAAGCTTTCTTT. Amino acid sequence: CASRETGWNTEAFF.

The CDR3 spells CASTILRDEQFF. For the CDR3, the DNA is TGTGCCAGCACCATTTTAAGGGATGAGCAGTTCTTC. The chain couples TRBV7-2 to TRBJ2-1; D unresolved. Trimming left V 7 bases short and J 8 bases short, with 12 bases between. The germline V gene encodes CDR1 SGHTA and CDR2 FQGNSA. The CDR3 has 12 residues.

This clone was observed a single time. The chain's CDR3 is CASSYYPTASSGNTIYF. The DNA for the CDR3 is TGTGCCAGCAGTTACTATCCGACAGCAAGCTCTGGAAACACCATATATTTT. This chain uses TRBV6-2 or TRBV6-3 with TRBJ1-3; TRBD1 is a possible D gene (5 bases). The V and J ends lost 1 base and 0 bases respectively, with 13 bases between them. Per the germline V gene, CDR1 is MNHEY and CDR2 is SVGEGT. CDR3 length: 17 amino acids.

V is TRBV5-5 and J is TRBJ2-1, with D unresolved. Trimming took off 5 bases at V and 0 bases at J, with 9 bases between the two ends. From germline, CDR1 is SGHKS and CDR2 YYEKEE (reference sequence). The CDR3 loop spans 14 amino acids. CDR3 DNA sequence: TGTGCCAGCAGTTCCCCAGGCTCCTACAATGAGCAGTTCTTC. Its protein product is CASSSPGSYNEQFF.

The chain employs TRBV15 and TRBJ2-2; tentative D call: TRBD2 (5 bases). V lost 6 bases, J lost 7 bases, and 9 bases lay in between. The CDR3 consists of 12 residues. CDR1 is LNHNV and CDR2 is YYDKDF in the germline V gene (reference sequence). Here the CDR3 DNA reads TGTGCCACCAGGGGAGAGAGCGGGGAGCTGTTTTTT. Amino acid sequence: CATRGESGELFF.